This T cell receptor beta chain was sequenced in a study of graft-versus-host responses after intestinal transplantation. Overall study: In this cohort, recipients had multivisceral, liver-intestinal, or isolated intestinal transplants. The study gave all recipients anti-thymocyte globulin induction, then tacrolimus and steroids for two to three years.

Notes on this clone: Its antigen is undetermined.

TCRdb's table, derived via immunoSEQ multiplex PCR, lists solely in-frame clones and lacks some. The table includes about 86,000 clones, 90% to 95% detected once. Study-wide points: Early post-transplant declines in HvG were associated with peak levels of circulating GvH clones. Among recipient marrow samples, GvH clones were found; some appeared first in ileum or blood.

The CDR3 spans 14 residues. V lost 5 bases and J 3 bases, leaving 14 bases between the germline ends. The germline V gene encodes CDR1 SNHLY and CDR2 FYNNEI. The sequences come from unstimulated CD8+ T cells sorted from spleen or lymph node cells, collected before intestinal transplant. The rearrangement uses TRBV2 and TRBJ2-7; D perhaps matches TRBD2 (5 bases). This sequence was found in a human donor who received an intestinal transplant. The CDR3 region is CASSSTRTFYEQYF. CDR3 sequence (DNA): TGTGCCAGCAGTTCAACGAGGACTTTCTACGAGCAGTACTTC. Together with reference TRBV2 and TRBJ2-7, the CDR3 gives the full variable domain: EPEVTQTPSHQVTQMGQEVILRCVPISNHLYFYWYRQILGQKVEFLVSFYNNEISEKSEIFDDQFSVERPDGSNFTLKIRSTKLEDSAMYFCASSSTRTFYEQYFGPGTRLTVT.